The 20 T cell receptor beta chains in this list originate from one sample, sequenced in a study of T cells expressing NK-cell markers. No DNA is given; TCRdb re-called the 5' RACE reads and lists each CDR3 protein once. This sample's clone table lists hundreds of thousands of distinct CDR3 sequences. The sequenced sample was blood T cells: a sorted CD56 or NKG2C T cell subset, CD4+ or CD8+ T cells, or bulk PBMC T cells (not recorded which). These receptors all stem from a woman between 18 and 69 years old in good health.

V gene TRBV13 combines with J gene TRBJ2-3; with no DNA, the TCRdb D assignment of TRBD2 cannot be verified. The CDR3 length is 16 residues. From germline, CDR1 is PRHDT and CDR2 FYEKMQ (reference sequence). The CDR3 sequence: CASSSPTSGSTDTQYF.

J is TRBJ2-3 and V is TRBV7-8. Germline CDR1 SGHVS, CDR2 FQNEAQ. The CDR3 totals 12 residues. This CDR3 is CASSPKADTQYF.

V and J are TRBV4-3 and TRBJ2-3; TCRdb picks TRBD1, but there is no DNA to check that call. The CDR3 contains 17 residues. Germline CDR1 and CDR2: LGHNA and YSLEER. CDR3 region: CASSQVSGRGYTDTQYF.

This sequence joins TRBV27 and TRBJ1-6. This CDR3 region has 13 residues. From germline, CDR1 is MNHEY and CDR2 SMNVEV (reference sequence). The CDR3 sequence is CASSLLGVSPLHF.

The genes are TRBV29-1 and TRBJ2-5. Germline lookup yields CDR1 SQVTM and CDR2 ANQGSEA. This CDR3 spans 12 amino acids. CDR3 amino acids: CSVVGESETQYF.

This chain connects TRBV28 to TRBJ2-5; the TCRdb call, TRBD1, lacks DNA for checking. The germline gives CDR1 MDHEN, CDR2 SYDVKM. The CDR3 totals 16 residues. The chain's CDR3 is CASSRPLGGLQETQYF.

J is TRBJ2-5 and V is TRBV21-1; TCRdb calls TRBD2, which cannot be checked without DNA. TRBV21-1 is described as a pseudogene. The CDR3 consists of 14 residues. CDR3 residues: CASSKGGSRETQYF.

The chain uses TRBV12-3 or TRBV12-4 and TRBJ2-7. This CDR3 is 14 amino acids long. Here the CDR3 reads CASSFSGINYEQYF.

The CDR3 region is CASSPQVTLYGYTF. This chain connects TRBV6-1 to TRBJ1-2; TCRdb returns TRBD1, unconfirmable since there is no DNA. In germline, CDR1 is MNHNS, CDR2 SASEGT. CDR3 length: 14 residues.

The V call is TRBV5-5, the J call TRBJ1-1. The CDR3 length is 15 residues. Germline V gene sequence: CDR1 SGHKS, CDR2 YYEKEE (reference sequence). The CDR3 here is CASSLLGMVNTEAFF.

This CDR3 reads CAISETGTSGNEQFF. The rearrangement links TRBV10-3 to TRBJ2-1; TCRdb gives TRBD2 as the D gene, but with no DNA this cannot be confirmed. The CDR3 sequence is 15 residues long. The germline CDR1 and CDR2 sequences are ENHRY and SYGVKD.

The chain uses TRBV7-2 and TRBJ2-3. This CDR3 region has 13 residues. Germline-derived CDR1 and CDR2 are SGHTA and FQGNSA. The CDR3 loop is CASSWTPTDTQYF.

This rearrangement joins TRBV7-8 to TRBJ1-1. Germline V gene lookup returns CDR1 SGHVS and CDR2 FQNEAQ. The CDR3 is 14 amino acids. The CDR3 protein is CASRLEGWNTEAFF. Based on the CDR3 plus reference TRBV7-8 and TRBJ1-1, the full variable domain is GAGVSQSPRYKVAKRGQDVALRCDPISGHVSLFWYQQALGQGPEFLTYFQNEAQLDKSGLPSDRFFAERPEGSVSTLKIQRTQQEDSAVYLCASRLEGWNTEAFFGQGTRLTVV.

The gene calls are TRBV29-1 and TRBJ2-3; TCRdb's D call, TRBD2, is unchecked because there is no DNA. Germline V lookup: CDR1 SQVTM, CDR2 ANQGSEA. The CDR3 is made up of 15 amino acids. CDR3 region: CSVGGTSGSTDTQYF.

The chain combines TRBV12-3 or TRBV12-4 with TRBJ2-1. This CDR3 region has 12 residues. CDR3 region: CASSLDYNEQFF.

The chain is built from TRBV7-2 and TRBJ2-5; TCRdb's assignment of TRBD1 cannot be checked, as there is no DNA. The CDR3 contains 13 residues. Germline CDR1 SGHTA, CDR2 FQGNSA. The CDR3 spells CASSRDRGYTQYF.

This rearrangement joins TRBV19 to TRBJ2-3; lacking DNA, the TRBD2 call made by TCRdb goes unchecked. Germline V gene data show CDR1 as LNHDA and CDR2 as SQIVND (reference sequence). This CDR3 has 14 amino acids. CDR3: CASSIRAGGDTQYF.

The V gene is TRBV20-1, the J gene TRBJ1-1; TCRdb names TRBD1, which stays unverified in the absence of DNA. CDR1 DFQATT and CDR2 SNEGSKA come from the germline V gene (reference sequence). The CDR3 spans 11 residues. Here the CDR3 reads CSAPGNTEAFF.

The chain links TRBV4-3 to TRBJ2-7; the D call from TCRdb, TRBD1, cannot be confirmed without DNA. The CDR3 is made up of 14 amino acids. Germline CDR1 LGHNA, CDR2 YSLEER. The CDR3: CASSQGGVDYEQYF.

The CDR3 is CASSPGSLSAGNYGYTF. V gene TRBV28 combines with J gene TRBJ1-2; TCRdb gives TRBD1 as the D gene, but with no DNA this cannot be confirmed. The CDR3 has 17 residues. Germline CDR1 MDHEN, CDR2 SYDVKM.